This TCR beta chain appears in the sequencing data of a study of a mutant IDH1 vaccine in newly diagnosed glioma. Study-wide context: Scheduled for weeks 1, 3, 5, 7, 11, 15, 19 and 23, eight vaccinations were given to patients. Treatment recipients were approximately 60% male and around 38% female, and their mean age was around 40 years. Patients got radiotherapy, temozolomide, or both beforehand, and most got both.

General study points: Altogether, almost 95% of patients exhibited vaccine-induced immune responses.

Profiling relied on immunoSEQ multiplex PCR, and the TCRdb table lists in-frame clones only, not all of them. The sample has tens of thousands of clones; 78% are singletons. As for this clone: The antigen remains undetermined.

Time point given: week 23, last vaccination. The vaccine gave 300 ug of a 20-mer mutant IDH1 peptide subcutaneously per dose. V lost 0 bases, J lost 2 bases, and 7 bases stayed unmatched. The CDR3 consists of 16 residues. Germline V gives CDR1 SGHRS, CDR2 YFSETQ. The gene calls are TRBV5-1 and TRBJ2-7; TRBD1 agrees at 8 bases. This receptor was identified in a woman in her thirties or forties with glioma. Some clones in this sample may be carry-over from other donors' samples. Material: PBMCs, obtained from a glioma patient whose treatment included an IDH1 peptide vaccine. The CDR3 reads CASSLDRGELPYEQYF. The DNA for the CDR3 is TGCGCCAGCAGCTTGGACAGGGGGGAACTTCCCTACGAGCAGTACTTC. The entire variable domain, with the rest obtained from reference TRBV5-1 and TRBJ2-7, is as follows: KAGVTQTPRYLIKTRGQQVTLSCSPISGHRSVSWYQQTPGQGLQFLFEYFSETQRNKGNFPGRFSGRQFSNSRSEMNVSTLELGDSALYLCASSLDRGELPYEQYFGPGTRLTVT.